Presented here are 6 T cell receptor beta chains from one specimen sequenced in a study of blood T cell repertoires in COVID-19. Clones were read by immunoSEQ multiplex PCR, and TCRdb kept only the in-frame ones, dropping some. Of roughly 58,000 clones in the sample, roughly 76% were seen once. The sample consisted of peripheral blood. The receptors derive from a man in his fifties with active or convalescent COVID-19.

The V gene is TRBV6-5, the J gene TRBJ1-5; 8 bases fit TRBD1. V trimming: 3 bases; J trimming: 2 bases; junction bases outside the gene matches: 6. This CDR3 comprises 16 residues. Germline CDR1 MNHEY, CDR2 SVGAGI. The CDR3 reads CASSYGLQGGNQPQHF. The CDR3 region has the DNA TGTGCCAGCAGTTATGGCTTACAGGGGGGCAATCAGCCCCAGCATTTT.

The CDR3 region is CASSTGPVGPLHF. DNA of the CDR3: TGTGCCAGCAGTACAGGGCCCGTGGGACCCCTCCACTTT. The V gene is TRBV2, the J gene TRBJ1-6; TRBD1 might be the D (6 bases). This CDR3 region has 13 residues. V gave up 5 bases and J gave up 12 bases, with 14 bases separating them. Germline V gene lookup returns CDR1 SNHLY and CDR2 FYNNEI.

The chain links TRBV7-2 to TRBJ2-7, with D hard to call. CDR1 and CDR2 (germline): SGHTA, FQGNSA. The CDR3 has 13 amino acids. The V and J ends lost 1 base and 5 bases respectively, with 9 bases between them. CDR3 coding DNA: TGTGCCAGCAGCTTAGTTGCGGTGGACGAGCAGTACTTC. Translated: CASSLVAVDEQYF.

The CDR3 sequence: CASSLAGQGTDTQYF. The CDR3 region has the DNA TGTGCCAGCAGCTTGGCGGGACAGGGGACAGATACGCAGTATTTT. The rearrangement links TRBV5-4 to TRBJ2-3; TRBD1 agrees at 10 bases. This CDR3 region has 15 residues. CDR1 is SGHNT and CDR2 is YYREEE in the germline V gene (reference sequence). V lost 0 bases, J lost 3 bases, and 1 base stayed unmatched.

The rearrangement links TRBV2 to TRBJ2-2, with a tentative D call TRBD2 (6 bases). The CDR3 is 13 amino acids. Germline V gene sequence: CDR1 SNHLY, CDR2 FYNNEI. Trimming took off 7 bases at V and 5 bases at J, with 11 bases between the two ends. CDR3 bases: TGTGCCAGCATCAGGGAGGAGACCGGGGAGCTGTTTTTT. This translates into CASIREETGELFF. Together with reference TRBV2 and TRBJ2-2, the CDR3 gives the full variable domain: EPEVTQTPSHQVTQMGQEVILRCVPISNHLYFYWYRQILGQKVEFLVSFYNNEISEKSEIFDDQFSVERPDGSNFTLKIRSTKLEDSAMYFCASIREETGELFFGEGSRLTVL.

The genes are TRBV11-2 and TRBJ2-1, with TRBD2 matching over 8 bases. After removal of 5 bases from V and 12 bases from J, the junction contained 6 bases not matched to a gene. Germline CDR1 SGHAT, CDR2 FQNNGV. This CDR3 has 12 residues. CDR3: CASSRGGSGQFF. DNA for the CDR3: TGTGCCAGCAGCCGCGGGGGGAGTGGGCAGTTCTTC.